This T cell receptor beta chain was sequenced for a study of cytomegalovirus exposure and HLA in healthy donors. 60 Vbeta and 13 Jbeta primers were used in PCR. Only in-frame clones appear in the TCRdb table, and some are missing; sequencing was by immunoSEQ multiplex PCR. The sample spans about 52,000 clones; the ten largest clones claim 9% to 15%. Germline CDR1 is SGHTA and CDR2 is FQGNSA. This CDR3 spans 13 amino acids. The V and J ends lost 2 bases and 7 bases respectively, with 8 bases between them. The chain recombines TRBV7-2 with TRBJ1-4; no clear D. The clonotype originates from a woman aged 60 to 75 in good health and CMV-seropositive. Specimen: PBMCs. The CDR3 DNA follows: TGTGCCAGCAGCTTAATTGGAGGTGAAAAACTGTTTTTT. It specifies CASSLIGGEKLFF.